One sample yielded the 10 T cell receptor beta chains listed below, sequenced in a study of cytomegalovirus exposure and HLA in healthy donors. Researchers ran the PCR with 60 Vbeta and 13 Jbeta primers. TCRdb's table, derived via immunoSEQ multiplex PCR, lists solely in-frame clones and lacks some. The data contain about 160,000 clones, 75% to 85% of them singletons. The sequencing sample was made of PBMCs. These receptors were taken from a man younger than 45 in good health and CMV-seronegative.

The J gene is TRBJ2-5, the V gene TRBV19, with D possibly being TRBD1 (5 bases). Germline CDR1 and CDR2: LNHDA and SQIVND (reference sequence). The germline V and J ends were trimmed by 2 bases and 2 bases, with 9 bases remaining between them. The CDR3 covers 14 residues. CDR3 sequence reads: CASSIRGPQETQYF. The CDR3 DNA sequence: TGTGCCAGTAGTATAAGGGGCCCGCAAGAGACCCAGTACTTC.

V usage is TRBV29-1 and J usage is TRBJ1-2; unclear D gene. V was cut by 0 bases and J by 6 bases, with 8 bases left in between. Germline lookup yields CDR1 SQVTM and CDR2 ANQGSEA. The CDR3 extends over 12 amino acids. The CDR3 region is CSVEDPRDGYTF. CDR3 nucleotide sequence: TGCAGCGTTGAAGATCCACGAGATGGCTACACCTTC.

V is TRBV19 and J is TRBJ2-5; D not certain. The CDR3 runs 13 residues. The germline gives CDR1 LNHDA, CDR2 SQIVND (reference sequence). The V end was cut by 8 bases, the J end by 7 bases, with 17 bases between. The CDR3 nucleotides are TGTGCCAGTTCCGGCCCCTTCGGCGGGACCCAGTACTTC. Translated: CASSGPFGGTQYF.

V is TRBV5-6 and J is TRBJ2-7, with D tentatively TRBD1 (5 bases). This CDR3 spans 14 amino acids. CDR1 and CDR2 (germline): SGHDT, YYEEEE. V was pared by 5 bases and J by 4 bases, with 16 bases between. CDR3 in DNA: TGTGCCAGCAGTCGTAGGCCAGGGCAGTACGAGCAGTACTTC. This gives the protein CASSRRPGQYEQYF.

The rearrangement links TRBV13 to TRBJ2-3, with 10 nucleotides matching TRBD1. With 7 bases clipped from V and 1 base from J, the junction kept 2 bases outside the gene matches. CDR3 length: 14 residues. Germline CDR1 reads PRHDT; CDR2 reads FYEKMQ (reference sequence). The CDR3 here is CASTDRGRTDTQYF. The CDR3 DNA follows: TGTGCCAGCACCGACAGGGGGCGCACAGATACGCAGTATTTT.

The V and J genes are TRBV4-3 and TRBJ1-2, with a tentative D call TRBD1 (5 bases). CDR3 length: 17 amino acids. CDR1 and CDR2 from the germline V gene are LGHNA and YSLEER. V lost 0 bases to trimming and J lost 4 bases, with 18 bases between them. The CDR3 region has the DNA TGCGCCAGCAGCCAAGATCGGGGTATGGGAGGGGCCTATGGCTACACCTTC. It codes for CASSQDRGMGGAYGYTF.

J is TRBJ1-2 and V is TRBV18, with 7 bases matching TRBD1. Germline CDR1 reads KGHSH; CDR2 reads LQKENI. This CDR3 comprises 15 residues. The V gene end was trimmed by 6 bases and the J gene end by 4 bases; junction bases not matched to a gene: 11. CDR3 DNA sequence: TGTGCCAGCTCCGCGTCTGACAGGGTGGGCTATGGCTACACCTTC. Protein sequence: CASSASDRVGYGYTF.

The rearrangement uses TRBV5-1 and TRBJ2-7, with D possibly matching TRBD1 (6 bases). The CDR3 spans 16 residues. The germline V gene has CDR1 SGHRS and CDR2 YFSETQ. Trimming stripped 4 bases from V and 6 bases from J, with 23 bases between. CDR3 sequence (DNA): TGCGCCAGCAGCCCTCCGGACAGCGCTGTCTCCGGCGAGCAGTACTTC. Its translation: CASSPPDSAVSGEQYF.

The rearrangement links TRBV5-1 to TRBJ1-1; D uncertain. CDR3 length: 11 residues. V lost 4 bases and J 2 bases, leaving 3 bases between the germline ends. The V gene's germline CDR1 is SGHRS and CDR2 YFSETQ. The CDR3 here is CASSLNTEAFF. The DNA for the CDR3 is TGCGCCAGCAGCCTTAACACTGAAGCTTTCTTT.

The rearrangement links TRBV28 to TRBJ1-1; unclear D gene. This CDR3 spans 12 amino acids. The V gene lost 3 bases and the J gene lost 10 bases, with 12 bases spanning the gap. Germline-derived CDR1 and CDR2 are MDHEN and SYDVKM. CDR3: CASSLETGLAFF. The CDR3 bases are TGTGCCAGCAGTTTGGAGACCGGACTAGCTTTCTTT.